The 12 T cell receptor beta chains in this list originate from one sample, sequenced in a study of response to subunit inactivated influenza vaccine. TCRdb fed the RT-PCR reads into MiXCR, producing one record per CDR3 protein. The table lists hundreds of thousands of distinct CDR3 sequences, over 9.5% of them singletons. The specimen was PBMCs from blood, collected on the day of vaccination. The receptors here all came from a man between 50 and 59 years old who received an inactivated influenza vaccine.

The chain employs TRBV7-9 and TRBJ2-7; perhaps TRBD2 as D (6 bases). The CDR3 loop spans 13 amino acids. Germline loops: CDR1 SEHNR, CDR2 FQNEAQ (reference sequence). Trimming took off 4 bases at V and 2 bases at J, with 9 bases between the two ends. The CDR3 sequence is CASSWGEAYEQYF. For the CDR3, the DNA is TGTGCCAGCAGCTGGGGGGAAGCCTACGAGCAGTACTTC.

This clonotype was picked up a small number of times. This rearrangement joins TRBV6-2 or TRBV6-3 to TRBJ2-2; unclear D gene. The V end was cut by 0 bases, the J end by 4 bases, with 9 bases between. The CDR3 sequence is 15 residues long. Germline V lookup: CDR1 MNHEY, CDR2 SVGEGT. DNA for the CDR3: TGTGCCAGCAGTTACTCCCATTCCCCCACCGGGGAGCTGTTTTTT. It encodes CASSYSHSPTGELFF.

This sequence joins TRBV18 and TRBJ2-7; 10 bases match TRBD1. Germline CDR1 KGHSH, CDR2 LQKENI. Trimming removed 3 bases from V and 6 bases from J; junction bases left unmatched: 5. The CDR3 consists of 14 residues. The CDR3 bases are TGTGCCAGCTCACCCGGGACAGGGGAGCTCGAGCAGTACTTC. Its protein product is CASSPGTGELEQYF.

This clonotype came up many times. This chain links TRBV6-2 or TRBV6-3 with TRBJ1-5; possible D gene TRBD1, 6 bases. This CDR3 is 18 amino acids long. V shed 2 bases and J shed 10 bases, with 27 bases lying between them. In germline, CDR1 is MNHEY, CDR2 SVGEGT. The CDR3 is CASSYGGRGADAIKPQHF. CDR3 DNA sequence: TGTGCCAGCAGTTACGGAGGCCGGGGGGCAGATGCAATCAAACCCCAGCATTTT.

This chain connects TRBV20-1 to TRBJ2-1, with 9 bases fitting TRBD1. CDR1 and CDR2 (germline): DFQATT, SNEGSKA (reference sequence). The V gene end was trimmed by 0 bases and the J gene end by 4 bases; junction bases not matched to a gene: 4. This CDR3 is 15 amino acids long. CDR3 protein: CSARETGTGYNEQFF. In nucleotides, the CDR3 is TGCAGTGCTAGAGAAACCGGGACAGGGTACAATGAGCAGTTCTTC.

This clonotype appeared a few times. J is TRBJ2-3 and V is TRBV6-1, with D uncertain. This CDR3 has 14 residues. The V gene lost 5 bases and the J gene lost 1 base, with 10 bases spanning the gap. CDR1 and CDR2 from the germline V gene are MNHNS and SASEGT. The CDR3 DNA reads TGTGCCAGCAGTACGGGCGGAGGCACAGATACGCAGTATTTT. This encodes CASSTGGGTDTQYF.

This clonotype was seen more than once but under ten times. The J gene is TRBJ2-3, the V gene TRBV7-8, with 12 bases aligning to TRBD2. Trimming removed 6 bases from V and 6 bases from J; junction bases left unmatched: 4. Germline V gene lookup returns CDR1 SGHVS and CDR2 FQNEAQ. The CDR3 runs to 14 residues. This chain's CDR3 is CASRLAGGLDTQYF. The CDR3 region has the DNA TGTGCCAGCAGACTAGCGGGGGGTTTGGATACGCAGTATTTT.

The chain employs TRBV5-1 and TRBJ1-4, with D hard to call. CDR1 is SGHRS, CDR2 YFSETQ, per germline. There are 15 residues in the CDR3. Trimming cost V 4 bases and J 7 bases, with 17 bases left between them. The chain's CDR3 is CASSKLVGPSEKLFF. For the CDR3, the DNA is TGCGCCAGCAGCAAGTTGGTAGGGCCAAGTGAAAAACTGTTTTTT.

This clonotype was observed many times. V gene TRBV7-2 combines with J gene TRBJ2-2, with D tentatively TRBD1 or TRBD2 (6 bases each). V lost 2 bases to trimming and J lost 3 bases, with 13 bases between them. Per the germline V gene, CDR1 is SGHTA and CDR2 is FQGNSA. CDR3 size: 16 residues. For the CDR3, the DNA is TGTGCCAGCAGCTTAAGGTCGGGGGCGGACACCGGGGAGCTGTTTTTT. Translating gives CASSLRSGADTGELFF.

Only a few counts were recorded for this clonotype. The chain carries TRBV6-1 and TRBJ2-3; 13 bases map to TRBD2. This CDR3 contains 13 residues. In germline, CDR1 is MNHNS, CDR2 SASEGT. J gave up 7 bases and V 8 bases, and 3 bases lay outside the gene matches. DNA of the CDR3: TGTGCCAGCCGGACTAGCGGGGGCAATACGCAGTATTTT. It translates to CASRTSGGNTQYF.

Regarding this clonotype: Compared with germline, one end of the junction differs, possibly owing to a read error. The chain recombines TRBV7-2 with TRBJ2-7, with TRBD2 as a possible D gene (6 bases). Germline V gene data show CDR1 as SGHTA and CDR2 as FQGNSA. The CDR3 contains 12 residues. DNA of the CDR3: TGTGCCAGCAGCCTAACTGCGGGGCCCACTCACTTC. Translated, it gives CASSLTAGPTHF.

DNA for the CDR3: TGTGCCAGCAGCCAACCTGGACTAGCGGCTTACAATGAGCAGTTCTTC. As protein: CASSQPGLAAYNEQFF. The chain is built from TRBV4-2 and TRBJ2-1; 10 nucleotides agree with TRBD2. The CDR3 is 16 residues long. J was trimmed by 4 bases and V by 2 bases; bases with no gene match: 5. Germline assignment: CDR1 LGHNA and CDR2 YNFKEQ.